Following are 29 T cell receptor beta chains from one sample sequenced in a study of blood T cells in healthy people across ages (dated by TCRdb to the mid-2010s). Preparation of the library involved 5' RACE. For sequencing, an Illumina HiSeq 2500 was employed. A second PCR of about 6 to 11 cycles was performed with a sample-barcoded 5' primer and a J-beta primer mix. The public reads were reprocessed in TCRdb via fastp at Q25 and MiXCR, keeping in-frame beta chains. Every distinct CDR3 protein forms one entry, paired with its most common genes and DNA. This sample is represented by more than 900,000 distinct CDR3 sequences; almost 30% of them were singletons. About 10% of the sample rests with the top ten. The data were also submitted as part of a second study, on T cells of mothers and their children.

The sample was blood. Receptor source: a woman between 40 and 50 years old in good health.

This clonotype is a singleton in its sample. The CDR3 is CSANRGNGNTIYF. The CDR3 DNA is TGCAGTGCTAACAGGGGAAACGGAAACACCATATATTTT. This rearrangement joins TRBV20-1 to TRBJ1-3; 7 bases map to TRBD1. The CDR3 sequence is 13 residues long. Trimming removed 4 bases from V and 4 bases from J; junction bases left unmatched: 4. The germline CDR1 and CDR2 sequences are DFQATT and SNEGSKA (reference sequence).

This clonotype was observed many times. The V and J genes are TRBV20-1 and TRBJ2-7; perhaps D is TRBD1 or TRBD2 (5 bases each). Trimming stripped 3 bases from V and 0 bases from J, with 6 bases between. Germline loops: CDR1 DFQATT, CDR2 SNEGSKA (reference sequence). CDR3 length: 12 amino acids. CDR3 sequence reads: CSARGDSYEQYF. The DNA of the CDR3 is TGCAGTGCTAGGGGGGACTCCTACGAGCAGTACTTC.

The chain combines TRBV9 with TRBJ2-5; 7 bases agree with TRBD2. V was pared by 3 bases and J by 5 bases, with 4 bases of the junction left unmatched. This CDR3 is built from 13 residues. Per germline, CDR1 SGDLS and CDR2 YYNGEE. The CDR3 loop reads CASSASGIETQYF. DNA for the CDR3: TGTGCCAGCAGCGCAAGCGGGATTGAGACCCAGTACTTC.

A note on this clonotype: A much larger clone sits a single nucleotide away, making a read error possible. The chain couples TRBV20-1 to TRBJ1-1, with TRBD1 as a possible D gene (6 bases). The germline CDR1 and CDR2 sequences are DFQATT and SNEGSKA (reference sequence). The CDR3 has 16 amino acids. With 1 base removed from V and 3 bases from J, the gap between germline ends came to 18 bases. CDR3 DNA sequence: TGCAGTGCTAGAGGTGTGAGGAAGAGGGGGGACACTGAAGCTTTCTTT. It yields the protein CSARGVRKRGDTEAFF.

In this sample, this clonotype turned up many times. This chain joins TRBV4-1 and TRBJ2-7; 9 bases match TRBD2. Per the germline V gene, CDR1 is MGHRA and CDR2 is YSYEKL. V was clipped by 1 base and J by 3 bases; unmatched bases: 4. This CDR3 has 15 amino acids. The CDR3 region is CASSQVLAGIYEQYF. CDR3 nucleotide sequence: TGCGCCAGCAGCCAAGTCCTAGCGGGGATCTACGAGCAGTACTTC.

This rearrangement joins TRBV24-1 to TRBJ2-5; the match to TRBD2 covers 9 bases. The germline V gene has CDR1 KGHDR and CDR2 SFDVKD. V dropped 4 bases and J dropped 2; count of bases not matched to a gene: 1. The CDR3 totals 14 residues. The CDR3 DNA reads TGTGCCACCAGTGAAAGCGGGGGGCAAGAGACCCAGTACTTC. Translating gives CATSESGGQETQYF.

This clonotype was recorded a few times. V is TRBV4-1 and J is TRBJ1-6; D is undetermined. Trimming left V 1 base short and J 7 bases short, with 11 bases between. CDR1 is MGHRA, CDR2 YSYEKL, per germline. There are 15 residues in the CDR3. The CDR3 is CASSQGYGINSPLHF. The CDR3 coding sequence is TGCGCCAGCAGCCAAGGTTACGGTATAAATTCACCCCTCCACTTT.

This clonotype has only a few counts. The chain employs TRBV2 and TRBJ2-5, with 7 bases identical to TRBD2. V lost 6 bases, J lost 5 bases, and 12 bases stayed unmatched. The germline CDR1 and CDR2 sequences are SNHLY and FYNNEI. The CDR3 sequence is 15 residues long. The DNA of the CDR3 is TGTGCCAGCAGGCCTAGCGGACCCAACGGGGAGACCCAGTACTTC. It specifies CASRPSGPNGETQYF. The variable domain in full, completed from reference TRBV2 and TRBJ2-5, reads EPEVTQTPSHQVTQMGQEVILRCVPISNHLYFYWYRQILGQKVEFLVSFYNNEISEKSEIFDDQFSVERPDGSNFTLKIRSTKLEDSAMYFCASRPSGPNGETQYFGPGTRLLVL.

The chain combines TRBV19 with TRBJ1-6, with 8 nucleotides matching TRBD1. Germline V gene data show CDR1 as LNHDA and CDR2 as SQIVND (reference sequence). After removal of 6 bases from V and 8 bases from J, the junction contained 6 bases not matched to a gene. This CDR3 contains 14 residues. The CDR3 DNA reads as TGTGCCAGTAGGCCGCAGGGGGCGCATTCACCCCTCCACTTT. Residues: CASRPQGAHSPLHF.

This clonotype appeared many times. The chain uses TRBV5-1 and TRBJ2-3; 8 bases fit TRBD2. V dropped 1 base and J dropped 2; count of bases not matched to a gene: 6. Germline V gene lookup returns CDR1 SGHRS and CDR2 YFSETQ. The CDR3 contains 16 residues. The CDR3 DNA follows: TGCGCCAGCAGCTTGAGCGGCGGGGGGATCACAGATACGCAGTATTTT. It is translated as CASSLSGGGITDTQYF.

This chain links TRBV20-1 with TRBJ1-1, with D unclear. Trimming shortened V by 0 bases and J by 7 bases, and 15 bases separated the two germline ends. There are 14 residues in the CDR3. In germline, CDR1 is DFQATT, CDR2 SNEGSKA (reference sequence). CDR3: CSARDRRASFEAFF. Here the CDR3 DNA reads TGCAGTGCTAGAGATAGGAGGGCCAGTTTTGAAGCTTTCTTT.

The rearrangement links TRBV18 to TRBJ1-2; 8 bases align to TRBD1. The CDR3 spans 16 residues. V shed 3 bases, J shed 6 bases, and the junction held 12 bases outside the gene matches. Germline V gene lookup returns CDR1 KGHSH and CDR2 LQKENI. As DNA, the CDR3 is TGTGCCAGCTCACCTCAGGGGGCGCCCCTCGGGGATGGCTACACCTTC. It codes for CASSPQGAPLGDGYTF.

The gene calls are TRBV6-6 and TRBJ1-2; D gene ambiguous. V lost 2 bases and J lost 7, with 17 bases in between. The CDR3 runs 15 residues. In germline, CDR1 is MNHNY, CDR2 SVGAGI (reference sequence). This chain's CDR3 is CASSYLPLGASGYTF. CDR3 in DNA: TGTGCCAGCAGTTACCTACCATTAGGAGCCAGTGGCTACACCTTC.

This clonotype has a handful of counts. This chain joins TRBV5-6 and TRBJ1-4; D gene ambiguous. Germline CDR1 is SGHDT and CDR2 is YYEEEE. The CDR3 loop spans 12 amino acids. Trimming left V 3 bases short and J 6 bases short, with 6 bases between. CDR3 nucleotide sequence: TGTGCCAGCAGCTCACCATATGAAAAACTGTTTTTT. Amino acids: CASSSPYEKLFF.

This clonotype was seen many times. The V and J genes are TRBV29-1 and TRBJ2-7; 9 nucleotides agree with TRBD1. CDR1 is SQVTM, CDR2 ANQGSEA, per germline. Trimming at V came to 0 bases and at J to 6 bases, leaving 6 bases not matched to a gene. The CDR3 has 14 residues. The CDR3: CSVEDGTGIFEQYF. The CDR3 DNA reads as TGCAGCGTTGAAGATGGGACAGGGATTTTCGAGCAGTACTTC.

The sample holds many counts of this clonotype. The chain has TRBV20-1 and TRBJ2-7; D remains ambiguous. The CDR3 has 14 amino acids. V gave up 2 bases and J gave up 6 bases, with 17 bases separating them. Germline V lookup: CDR1 DFQATT, CDR2 SNEGSKA (reference sequence). CDR3: CSARRSGTITEQYF. As DNA, the CDR3 is TGCAGTGCTAGACGCTCAGGTACTATCACCGAGCAGTACTTC.

As concerns this clonotype: A much larger clone lies one base from this, so it may be a read error. This chain links TRBV7-3 with TRBJ2-3; 9 bases match TRBD2. Germline assignment: CDR1 SGHTA and CDR2 FQGTGA. V shed 7 bases and J 2 bases; nucleotides not matched to a gene: 7. The CDR3 has 15 residues. The CDR3 sequence is CASNFAGGNTDTQYF. CDR3 DNA: TGTGCCAGCAACTTTGCGGGGGGGAACACAGATACGCAGTATTTT.

J is TRBJ1-1 and V is TRBV7-2, with D perhaps TRBD1 (5 bases). Between the trimmed V and J ends, which lost 5 bases and 5 bases, there was a span of 12 bases. This CDR3 comprises 13 residues. Looked up from germline, CDR1 is SGHTA and CDR2 is FQGNSA. The CDR3 nucleotides read TGTGCCAGCAGCCCCCATGAGGGGACTGAAGCTTTCTTT. This translates into CASSPHEGTEAFF. The complete variable domain, with remaining parts taken from reference TRBV7-2 and TRBJ1-1, reads GAGVSQSPSNKVTEKGKDVELRCDPISGHTALYWYRQSLGQGLEFLIYFQGNSAPDKSGLPSDRFSAERTGGSVSTLTIQRTQQEDSAVYLCASSPHEGTEAFFGQGTRLTVV.

The V call is TRBV2, the J call TRBJ2-3; 10 nucleotides align to TRBD1. Trimming at V came to 11 bases and at J to 3 bases, leaving 8 bases not matched to a gene. The germline gives CDR1 SNHLY, CDR2 FYNNEI. The CDR3 has 14 amino acids. The CDR3 sequence: CADNRDRGTDTQYF. CDR3 DNA: TGTGCCGACAACCGGGACAGGGGAACAGATACGCAGTATTTT.

In the case of this clonotype: The junction shows a germline mismatch at one end, possibly a read error. The chain uses TRBV7-8 and TRBJ2-1, with D uncertain. Germline V gene sequence: CDR1 SGHVS, CDR2 FQNEAQ. This CDR3 spans 15 amino acids. CDR3 nucleotides: TGTGCCAGCAGCTTAAGTAGTAGCTCCCACAATGAGCAGTTCTTC. Translation gives CASSLSSSSHNEQFF.

The chain uses TRBV4-1 and TRBJ1-2; TRBD1 aligns across 10 bases. The CDR3 loop spans 16 amino acids. The germline gives CDR1 MGHRA, CDR2 YSYEKL. V gave up 5 bases and J gave up 4 bases; unmatched junction bases: 10. The CDR3 DNA is TGCGCCAGCAGCTCATTGCGGGACAGGGGTGGCTATGGCTACACCTTC. This gives the protein CASSSLRDRGGYGYTF.

This clonotype was detected ten times or more. The chain combines TRBV7-2 with TRBJ2-1; 9 bases are a match to TRBD2. J gave up 5 bases and V 0 bases, and 5 bases lay outside the gene matches. This CDR3 is 16 amino acids long. CDR1 is SGHTA and CDR2 is FQGNSA in the germline V gene. The CDR3 here is CASSLASGGLNNEQFF. The CDR3 DNA reads TGTGCCAGCAGCTTAGCTAGCGGGGGCCTAAACAATGAGCAGTTCTTC. Complete variable domain (other parts from reference TRBV7-2 and TRBJ2-1): GAGVSQSPSNKVTEKGKDVELRCDPISGHTALYWYRQSLGQGLEFLIYFQGNSAPDKSGLPSDRFSAERTGGSVSTLTIQRTQQEDSAVYLCASSLASGGLNNEQFFGPGTRLTVL.

To note about this clonotype: It may be a read error: a sequence one base away is much more abundant. The V and J genes are TRBV6-2 or TRBV6-3 and TRBJ2-5; 10 positions match TRBD2. V was clipped by 6 bases and J by 11 bases; unmatched bases: 18. The germline gives CDR1 MNHEY, CDR2 SVGEGT. The CDR3 sequence is 16 residues long. The CDR3 DNA is TGTGCCAGCAGGACCACCACTAGCGGGAATTACAATGAGCAGTACTTC. This codes for CASRTTTSGNYNEQYF.

This clonotype occurred a few times. This rearrangement joins TRBV7-2 to TRBJ1-5; 7 bases match TRBD1. Looked up from germline, CDR1 is SGHTA and CDR2 is FQGNSA. Trimming at V came to 0 bases and at J to 6 bases, leaving 5 bases not matched to a gene. The CDR3 is 15 residues long. The CDR3 coding sequence is TGTGCCAGCAGCTTAGCCACAGGGGTTATTCAGCCCCAGCATTTT. Translation gives CASSLATGVIQPQHF.

This clonotype appeared a few times. The CDR3 loop is CASRSRGNEQFF. CDR3 nucleotide sequence: TGTGCCAGCAGATCCCGGGGCAATGAGCAGTTCTTC. The rearrangement uses TRBV27 and TRBJ2-1; TRBD2 might be the D (5 bases). CDR1 is MNHEY, CDR2 SMNVEV, per germline (reference sequence). The V end lost 6 bases, the J end lost 6 bases, and 9 bases lay between the germline ends. The CDR3 is 12 amino acids.

This clonotype was detected only a few times. The chain has TRBV4-1 and TRBJ2-3; 14 nucleotides match TRBD2. V was clipped by 2 bases and J by 0 bases; unmatched bases: 4. Germline V gene sequence: CDR1 MGHRA, CDR2 YSYEKL. This CDR3 is built from 18 residues. The CDR3 DNA sequence: TGCGCCAGCAGCCAAAGGACTAGCGGGGGGTCTAGCACAGATACGCAGTATTTT. Translating gives CASSQRTSGGSSTDTQYF.

In DNA, the CDR3 is TGTGCCAGCAGCTTATTTGGGGTCACTGAAGCTTTCTTT. It encodes CASSLFGVTEAFF. The genes are TRBV7-3 and TRBJ1-1; no clear D gene. The V gene lost 2 bases and the J gene lost 4 bases, with 8 bases spanning the gap. CDR1 and CDR2 from the germline V gene are SGHTA and FQGTGA. The CDR3 extends over 13 amino acids.

The J gene is TRBJ2-2, the V gene TRBV27, with D unclear. The ends were cut back, 8 bases at V and 5 bases at J, with 9 bases in the middle. This CDR3 is built from 12 residues. CDR1 is MNHEY and CDR2 is SMNVEV in the germline V gene (reference sequence). The CDR3 DNA sequence: TGTGCCAGCGGAGTTGGTACCGGGGAGCTGTTTTTT. It codes for CASGVGTGELFF.

The J gene is TRBJ1-2, the V gene TRBV2; TRBD1 agrees at 8 bases. The CDR3 contains 14 residues. Trimming at V came to 8 bases and at J to 0 bases, leaving 5 bases not matched to a gene. Germline V gene lookup returns CDR1 SNHLY and CDR2 FYNNEI. In DNA form, the CDR3 reads TGTGCCAGCGAACAGGGGGAATCTAACTATGGCTACACCTTC. Its translation is CASEQGESNYGYTF.